Below, one TCR beta chain is given with its context. The antigen remains undetermined. All of the isolated RNA was reverse transcribed, so expressed TCRB transcripts were sequenced. Regulatory, naive and central memory T cell samples averaged around 3.9 million reads. Libraries were prepared by immunoSEQ multiplex PCR; TCRdb keeps only in-frame clonotypes and omits some of them. This sample has over 600,000 clones, with 9.5% to 15% found just once. V lost 1 base and J lost 1; bases outside the gene matches: 3. This CDR3 comprises 16 residues. Germline CDR1 reads SGDLS; CDR2 reads YYNGEE. The sample comes from a study of beta chain features in type 1 diabetes. Study results and limitations: There was a moderate but significant shortening of TCRB CDR3s in all four CD4+ subsets of Type 1 diabetes patients.

The chain combines TRBV9 with TRBJ2-2; the match to TRBD2 covers 8 bases. The TCR originated in a young man with type 1 diabetes. The source material was naive CD4+ T cells from blood. The CDR3 region is CASSVRSGGNTGELFF. Here the CDR3 DNA reads TGTGCCAGCAGCGTACGAAGCGGGGGGAACACCGGGGAGCTGTTTTTT.